This entry concerns a single TCR beta chain. Per germline, CDR1 GTSNPN and CDR2 SVGIG (reference sequence). The V and J ends lost 3 bases and 4 bases, in that order; junction bases with no gene match: 8. This CDR3 has 14 amino acids. Source study methods: Estimation of nucleated cell counts was performed using reference gene primer amplification. Profiling relied on immunoSEQ multiplex PCR, and the TCRdb table lists in-frame clones only, not all of them. V, J and clone size derive from that table, while D and trimming were established from the DNA sequence. The repertoire holds about 100,000 clones, 87% seen once, with 7.4% in the top ten. This sample stems from a study of blood T cell repertoires in COVID-19. For the study at large: From T cells, B-cell-depleted T cells, or PBMCs came the material, which was cDNA or gDNA.

The chain has TRBV30 and TRBJ2-7, with TRBD1 matching over 8 bases. The origin of this receptor is a man younger than 40 in a cohort sampled during active COVID-19. The sample consisted of peripheral blood. CDR3 residues: CAWRSDRDGYEQYF. CDR3 nucleotide sequence: TGTGCCTGGAGATCGGACAGGGACGGTTACGAGCAGTACTTC.